One sample yielded the 22 T cell receptor beta chains listed below, sequenced in a study of regulatory T cells in long-lasting Graves disease. This sample's time point: persistent/refractory GD, antithyroid drugs over 5 years with positive TRAb. The authors made the TCR library using RNA they extracted from PBMCs. Libraries of TCR beta came from iRepertoire HTBI primers plus Arm-PCR of CDR3 regions. TCRdb passed the multiplex PCR reads through MiXCR, listing each CDR3 protein once. The sample records almost 350,000 distinct CDR3 sequences, roughly a fifth being singletons. The input for sequencing was peripheral blood mononuclear cells (PBMCs), taken when the disease was refractory, from a patient treated with antithyroid drugs. The receptor set was obtained from a female donor with Graves disease.

This clonotype was seen repeatedly, ten times or more. This chain uses TRBV12-3 or TRBV12-4 with TRBJ2-3; 8 bases line up with TRBD1. The CDR3 is 16 residues long. The V gene end was trimmed by 5 bases and the J gene end by 2 bases; junction bases not matched to a gene: 9. CDR3: CASSTYRGSNTDTQYF. CDR3 DNA sequence: TGTGCCAGCAGTACGTACAGGGGGAGCAACACAGATACGCAGTATTTT.

There are many counts of this clonotype. The chain carries TRBV12-3 or TRBV12-4 and TRBJ2-7; D is possibly TRBD2 (6 bases). V was shortened by 1 base and J by 4 bases, with 11 bases between the two germline ends. The CDR3 covers 14 residues. The CDR3 protein is CASSLGRGLYEQYF. CDR3 nucleotides: TGTGCCAGCAGTTTAGGACGGGGACTTTACGAGCAGTACTTC.

This clonotype was seen repeatedly, ten times or more. This chain uses TRBV29-1 with TRBJ1-2; D is unresolved. This CDR3 region has 11 residues. V lost 3 bases to trimming and J lost 6 bases, with 8 bases between them. In germline, CDR1 is SQVTM, CDR2 ANQGSEA. The CDR3 protein is CSVDGLNGYTF. The CDR3 DNA is TGCAGCGTTGACGGTCTAAATGGCTACACCTTC.

This clonotype was picked up many times. This chain joins TRBV7-2 and TRBJ1-4; the D gene is possibly TRBD1 (5 bases). This CDR3 spans 15 amino acids. Germline V lookup: CDR1 SGHTA, CDR2 FQGNSA. V dropped 5 bases and J dropped 5 bases, with 15 bases sitting between them. CDR3 loop: CASSLRAGSNEKLFF. CDR3 in DNA: TGTGCCAGCAGCCTTAGGGCAGGGTCAAATGAAAAACTGTTTTTT.

This clonotype was seen a handful of times. The chain combines TRBV7-2 with TRBJ1-5; D is possibly TRBD1 (6 bases). Germline values: CDR1 SGHTA, CDR2 FQGNSA. Trimming stripped 2 bases from V and 7 bases from J, with 9 bases between. The length of the CDR3 is 13 residues. The CDR3, as DNA: TGTGCCAGCAGCTTAACAGGGCCCCAGCCCCAGCATTTT. It translates to CASSLTGPQPQHF. Full variable domain (remainder filled in from reference TRBV7-2 and TRBJ1-5): GAGVSQSPSNKVTEKGKDVELRCDPISGHTALYWYRQSLGQGLEFLIYFQGNSAPDKSGLPSDRFSAERTGGSVSTLTIQRTQQEDSAVYLCASSLTGPQPQHFGDGTRLSIL.

This clonotype was seen a handful of times. This sequence joins TRBV4-2 and TRBJ1-5; D uncertain. Germline loops: CDR1 LGHNA, CDR2 YNFKEQ. This CDR3 contains 13 residues. Trimming took 1 base from V and 6 from J, leaving 7 bases between them. CDR3 sequence reads: CASSQVAFQPQHF. The CDR3 coding sequence is TGTGCCAGCAGCCAAGTAGCTTTTCAGCCCCAGCATTTT.

Only a few counts were recorded for this clonotype. A much larger clonotype is one base distant, so this may be a read error. The rearrangement links TRBV12-3 or TRBV12-4 to TRBJ2-5; TRBD1 agrees at 9 bases. The V segment lost 11 bases and the J segment 5 bases; nucleotides outside the gene matches: 12. CDR3 length: 14 amino acids. The CDR3: CASLRTGVTETQYF. CDR3 coding DNA: TGTGCCTCCCTCCGGACAGGGGTTACGGAGACCCAGTACTTC.

This clonotype has only a few counts. This sequence joins TRBV5-4 and TRBJ1-1; D is unclear. There are 13 residues in the CDR3. Germline V gene data show CDR1 as SGHNT and CDR2 as YYREEE (reference sequence). V lost 4 bases to trimming and J lost 6 bases, with 13 bases between them. The CDR3 bases are TGTGCCAGCAGCACCCGGCCGACCCCTGAAGCTTTCTTT. Translated, it gives CASSTRPTPEAFF.

Ten or more counts support this clonotype. This sequence joins TRBV30 and TRBJ2-5; TRBD2 aligns across 7 bases. This CDR3 is 12 amino acids long. The V gene end was trimmed by 5 bases and the J gene end by 5 bases; junction bases not matched to a gene: 5. CDR1 and CDR2 (germline): GTSNPN, SVGIG (reference sequence). The CDR3 coding sequence is TGTGCCTGGGGACTAGGGTGGGAGACCCAGTACTTC. This codes for CAWGLGWETQYF.

V usage is TRBV7-9 and J usage is TRBJ1-2; D is ambiguous. Germline CDR1 is SEHNR and CDR2 is FQNEAQ (reference sequence). CDR3 length equals 15 residues. V was pared by 1 base and J by 3 bases, with 12 bases between. CDR3 protein: CASSLVSDLDYGYTF. In nucleotides, the CDR3 is TGTGCCAGCAGCTTAGTTTCGGATTTGGACTATGGCTACACCTTC.

At least ten counts were recorded for this clonotype. The chain combines TRBV27 with TRBJ2-7; TRBD2 agrees at 13 bases. V dropped 5 bases and J dropped 4; count of bases not matched to a gene: 14. Germline CDR1 MNHEY, CDR2 SMNVEV (reference sequence). CDR3 length: 18 amino acids. CDR3 amino acids: CASSLRSSGTSGVYEQYF. The CDR3 DNA reads TGTGCCAGCAGTCTTCGATCATCCGGGACTAGCGGGGTATACGAGCAGTACTTC.

This sequence joins TRBV24-1 and TRBJ2-2, with D unclear. V was shortened by 9 bases and J by 0 bases, with 10 bases between the two germline ends. The CDR3 loop spans 14 amino acids. Germline CDR1 and CDR2: KGHDR and SFDVKD. This CDR3 is CATRGPANTGELFF. CDR3 sequence (DNA): TGTGCCACCCGTGGCCCCGCGAACACCGGGGAGCTGTTTTTT.

This clonotype came up many times. The chain joins TRBV27 to TRBJ1-1, with 8 bases fitting TRBD1. Germline loops: CDR1 MNHEY, CDR2 SMNVEV (reference sequence). J gave up 0 bases and V 5 bases, and 8 bases lay outside the gene matches. This CDR3 region has 16 residues. In nucleotides, the CDR3 is TGTGCCAGCAGTACCCGACAGGGGCGCATGAACACTGAAGCTTTCTTT. This gives the protein CASSTRQGRMNTEAFF.

This clonotype has at least ten counts. This rearrangement joins TRBV3-1 to TRBJ1-2, with D hard to call. Germline lookup yields CDR1 LGHDT and CDR2 YNNKEL (reference sequence). The CDR3 spans 12 residues. Trimming took 5 bases from V and 8 from J, leaving 12 bases between them. CDR3: CASSSSSRGYTF. The CDR3 bases are TGTGCCAGCAGCTCTAGTAGCAGAGGCTACACCTTC. The full variable domain, with the rest looked up from reference TRBV3-1 and TRBJ1-2, is DTAVSQTPKYLVTQMGNDKSIKCEQNLGHDTMYWYKQDSKKFLKIMFSYNNKELIINETVPNRFSPKSPDKAHLNLHINSLELGDSAVYFCASSSSSRGYTFGSGTRLTVV.

The gene calls are TRBV20-1 and TRBJ2-3, with D maybe TRBD2 (5 bases). Germline loops: CDR1 DFQATT, CDR2 SNEGSKA (reference sequence). Trimming took off 3 bases at V and 4 bases at J, with 11 bases between the two ends. The CDR3 extends over 13 amino acids. CDR3 sequence (DNA): TGCAGTGCTAGGGGTGGAGGTGCAGATACGCAGTATTTT. It translates to CSARGGGADTQYF.

The chain is built from TRBV12-3 or TRBV12-4 and TRBJ1-5; D might be TRBD1 (5 bases). This CDR3 contains 14 residues. Trimming stripped 7 bases from V and 7 bases from J, with 17 bases between. The CDR3 here is CASTLRQGTQPQHF. CDR3 sequence (DNA): TGTGCCAGCACCCTGAGGCAGGGAACGCAGCCCCAGCATTTT.

The rearrangement uses TRBV28 and TRBJ1-1, with D perhaps matching TRBD1 (6 bases). The CDR3 is 12 amino acids. The germline V gene has CDR1 MDHEN and CDR2 SYDVKM. The germline V and J ends were trimmed by 8 bases and 7 bases, with 14 bases remaining between them. CDR3 in amino acids: CASGLGGNEAFF. CDR3 nucleotide sequence: TGTGCCAGCGGCCTAGGGGGAAATGAAGCTTTCTTT.

This clonotype was detected many times. The gene calls are TRBV28 and TRBJ1-5; 9 bases are a match to TRBD1. V dropped 6 bases and J dropped 6; count of bases not matched to a gene: 3. The CDR3 loop spans 13 amino acids. Germline CDR1 is MDHEN and CDR2 is SYDVKM. The CDR3 sequence: CASSPDRGQPQHF. In DNA, the CDR3 is TGTGCCAGCAGCCCGGACAGGGGTCAGCCCCAGCATTTT.

The chain uses TRBV20-1 and TRBJ2-2, with 11 bases lining up with TRBD1. The CDR3 is 16 residues long. After removal of 5 bases from V and 7 bases from J, the junction contained 12 bases not matched to a gene. CDR1 is DFQATT, CDR2 SNEGSKA, per germline (reference sequence). This CDR3 reads CSAFTGTGGRGGELFF. The CDR3 nucleotides are TGCAGTGCTTTTACCGGGACAGGGGGTCGGGGCGGGGAGCTGTTTTTT.

To note about this clonotype: At one of its ends the junction is not consistent with the germline gene, which may arise from a read error. The rearrangement uses TRBV18 and TRBJ1-3; no clear D. CDR1 and CDR2 from the germline V gene are KGHSH and LQKENI. The CDR3 spans 15 residues. CDR3: CANSPGPPSGNTIYF. The CDR3 coding sequence is TGTGCCAACTCACCAGGACCGCCCTCTGGAAACACCATATATTTT.

This clonotype showed up many times. The V call is TRBV6-6, the J call TRBJ1-2; D possibly corresponds to TRBD1 (5 bases). Between the trimmed V and J ends, which lost 0 bases and 6 bases, there was a span of 11 bases. The CDR3 runs to 14 residues. The germline gives CDR1 MNHNY, CDR2 SVGAGI (reference sequence). The CDR3 region is CASSYSRGGDGYTF. For the CDR3, the DNA is TGTGCCAGCAGTTACTCGAGGGGTGGGGATGGCTACACCTTC.

This clonotype was found many times. V is TRBV27 and J is TRBJ1-2, with 7 bases lining up with TRBD1. V trimming: 5 bases; J trimming: 2 bases; junction bases outside the gene matches: 5. The CDR3 sequence is 14 residues long. Germline V gene lookup returns CDR1 MNHEY and CDR2 SMNVEV (reference sequence). The chain's CDR3 is CASSLQGPNYGYTF. Here the CDR3 DNA reads TGTGCCAGCAGTCTACAGGGGCCAAACTATGGCTACACCTTC.